Listed below are T cell receptor beta chains from one sample, sequenced in a study of human T cells and chemical hapten exposure. MiXCR, run by TCRdb on the RACE reads, gives a single entry per CDR3 protein. This sample yields 43,000 or so distinct CDR3 sequences, of which around 4% are seen a single time; 1.5% to 2% belongs to the top ten. Sequencing input: whole blood. The source is a female donor in good health. Some clones in this sample may be carry-over from other donors' samples. Each CDR3 is given with its conserved first and last residue. A D gene is named only where the DNA matches it firmly. The size field is filled for only some rows; it gives once, few, many or a size class.

j_gene: TRBJ1-1; v_gene: TRBV18; d_gene: TRBD1; abundance: few; CDR3nt: TGTGCCAGCTCATCGACAGGGACCAACACTGAAGCTTTCTTT; CDR3aa: CASSSTGTNTEAFF
j_gene: TRBJ2-7; v_gene: TRBV5-4; d_gene: TRBD2; abundance: NA; CDR3nt: TGTGCCAGCAGCCCTGGCGGGAGCGGGGGGCCCAACGAGCAGTACTTC; CDR3aa: CASSPGGSGGPNEQYF
j_gene: TRBJ2-5; v_gene: TRBV15; d_gene: NA; abundance: many; CDR3nt: TGTGCCACCAGCAGAGATGGGGGGACCCAGTACTTC; CDR3aa: CATSRDGGTQYF
j_gene: TRBJ2-7; v_gene: TRBV15; d_gene: TRBD1; abundance: many; CDR3nt: TGTGCCACCAGCAGAGGGTCGGGACAGGGGTATTACGAGCAGTACTTC; CDR3aa: CATSRGSGQGYYEQYF
j_gene: TRBJ1-2; v_gene: TRBV7-2; d_gene: NA; abundance: many; CDR3nt: TGTGCCAGCAGCTCCGATCGGTACTATGGCTACACCTTC; CDR3aa: CASSSDRYYGYTF
j_gene: TRBJ1-1; v_gene: TRBV7-9; d_gene: NA; abundance: many; CDR3nt: TGTGCCAGCAGCTTAAGGTTGTCGGGGAACACTGAAGCTTTCTTT; CDR3aa: CASSLRLSGNTEAFF
j_gene: TRBJ1-1; v_gene: TRBV6-5; d_gene: NA; abundance: many; CDR3nt: TGTGCCAGCAGTTCGGCTGCGGGGCTGGGTGCTTTCTTT; CDR3aa: CASSSAAGLGAFF
j_gene: TRBJ1-1; v_gene: TRBV5-1; d_gene: NA; abundance: many; CDR3nt: TGCGCCAGCAGCTCGACAGCTCTAAACACTGAAGCTTTCTTT; CDR3aa: CASSSTALNTEAFF
j_gene: TRBJ1-5; v_gene: TRBV27; d_gene: TRBD1; abundance: NA; CDR3nt: TGTGCCAGCAGTCGGAACAGGGGGCTCGATCAGCCCCAGCATTTT; CDR3aa: CASSRNRGLDQPQHF
j_gene: TRBJ2-2; v_gene: TRBV12-3/TRBV12-4; d_gene: NA; abundance: many; CDR3nt: TGTGCCAGCAGTTTAGCCTCGAACACCGGGGAGCTGTTTTTT; CDR3aa: CASSLASNTGELFF
j_gene: TRBJ1-5; v_gene: TRBV6-1; d_gene: NA; abundance: NA; CDR3nt: TGTGCCAGCAGTGAAGGTGGTGCAGGGGAGGATCAGCCCCAGCATTTT; CDR3aa: CASSEGGAGEDQPQHF
j_gene: TRBJ2-5; v_gene: TRBV18; d_gene: TRBD1; abundance: NA; CDR3nt: TGTGCCAGCTCACCAGGGACAGGGCTAGAGACCCAGTACTTC; CDR3aa: CASSPGTGLETQYF
j_gene: TRBJ1-2; v_gene: TRBV7-9; d_gene: NA; abundance: NA; CDR3nt: TGTGCCAGCAGCTTGACAGCCACCTATGGCGACACCTTC; CDR3aa: CASSLTATYGDTF
j_gene: TRBJ2-5; v_gene: TRBV5-6; d_gene: TRBD1; abundance: few; CDR3nt: TGTGCCAGCAGCTCCGGGACCGGGACAGGAAAAGAGACCCAGTACTTC; CDR3aa: CASSSGTGTGKETQYF
j_gene: TRBJ1-6; v_gene: TRBV14; d_gene: NA; abundance: NA; CDR3nt: TGTGCCAGCAGCCAAGATCGCCGCTCGGGCAGAAACCGAAGAGTAGGGTCACCCCTCCACTTT; CDR3aa: CASSQDRRSGRNRRVGSPLHF
j_gene: TRBJ2-7; v_gene: TRBV7-8; d_gene: NA; abundance: many; CDR3nt: TGTGCCAGCAGCTTGAGGGAGACGACCTACGAGCAGTACTTC; CDR3aa: CASSLRETTYEQYF
j_gene: TRBJ1-2; v_gene: TRBV13; d_gene: NA; abundance: NA; CDR3nt: TGTGCCAGCAGCCGTCCCAGGGGCGAGTTTAACTATGGCTACACCTTC; CDR3aa: CASSRPRGEFNYGYTF
j_gene: TRBJ2-1; v_gene: TRBV7-9; d_gene: NA; abundance: few; CDR3nt: TGTGCCAGCAGCTTATCGGCTGGGGGGAAGGAGCAGTTCTTC; CDR3aa: CASSLSAGGKEQFF
j_gene: TRBJ2-3; v_gene: TRBV4-3; d_gene: NA; abundance: many; CDR3nt: TGCGCCAGCAGCCAAGAAGAAACATTCGCGGATACGCAGTATTTT; CDR3aa: CASSQEETFADTQYF
j_gene: TRBJ2-7; v_gene: TRBV18; d_gene: TRBD1; abundance: many; CDR3nt: TGTGCCAGCTCACCGTCGGGGGGACAGGGGTTTGAGTACTTC; CDR3aa: CASSPSGGQGFEYF
j_gene: TRBJ2-7; v_gene: TRBV7-9; d_gene: NA; abundance: many; CDR3nt: TGTGCCAGCAGCTTACGCCCAGTTACCATGGACGAGCAGTACTTC; CDR3aa: CASSLRPVTMDEQYF
j_gene: TRBJ1-1; v_gene: TRBV20-1; d_gene: NA; abundance: many; CDR3nt: TGCAGTGCTAGAGATTTGAAAGGGTGGCACACTGAAGCTTTCTTT; CDR3aa: CSARDLKGWHTEAFF
j_gene: TRBJ1-1; v_gene: TRBV7-3; d_gene: NA; abundance: many; CDR3nt: TGTGCCAGCAGCGCCCAGGGGAACACTGAAGCTTTCTTT; CDR3aa: CASSAQGNTEAFF
j_gene: TRBJ2-2; v_gene: TRBV7-9; d_gene: NA; abundance: many; CDR3nt: TGTGCCAGCAGCGCCTCCTTCCAGCGGAGCGCGAACACCGGGGAGCTGTTTTTT; CDR3aa: CASSASFQRSANTGELFF
j_gene: TRBJ2-1; v_gene: TRBV12-3/TRBV12-4; d_gene: NA; abundance: NA; CDR3nt: TGTGCCAGCAGTTTAGGAGGGGCAGGGTCGCATGAGCAGTTCTTC; CDR3aa: CASSLGGAGSHEQFF
j_gene: TRBJ2-1; v_gene: TRBV29-1; d_gene: NA; abundance: many; CDR3nt: TGCAGCGTTGAACCGGCCTCCTTCCATGAGCAGTTCTTC; CDR3aa: CSVEPASFHEQFF
j_gene: TRBJ1-4; v_gene: TRBV21-1; d_gene: NA; abundance: many; CDR3nt: TGTGCCAGCAGCAAAGCTGAACAGGGGGCAGGGTTTGATGAAAAACTGTTTTTT; CDR3aa: CASSKAEQGAGFDEKLFF
j_gene: TRBJ2-5; v_gene: TRBV11-1; d_gene: NA; abundance: few; CDR3nt: TGTGCCAGCAGATTCGGACAGGGAGGGCCCCAAGAGACCCAGTACTTC; CDR3aa: CASRFGQGGPQETQYF
j_gene: TRBJ1-6; v_gene: TRBV9; d_gene: TRBD1; abundance: many; CDR3nt: TGTGCCAGCAGCGTAGCTGGGGACAGGGGTAATTCACCCCTCCACTTT; CDR3aa: CASSVAGDRGNSPLHF
j_gene: TRBJ2-3; v_gene: TRBV10-3; d_gene: NA; abundance: many; CDR3nt: TGTGCCATCACAGGGGGTCCGGGGGCAGATACGCAGTATTTT; CDR3aa: CAITGGPGADTQYF
j_gene: TRBJ1-2; v_gene: TRBV18; d_gene: TRBD1; abundance: many; CDR3nt: TGTGCCAGCTCCATACAGGGGTTGAGAGGAGGCTACACCTTC; CDR3aa: CASSIQGLRGGYTF
j_gene: TRBJ2-1; v_gene: TRBV20-1; d_gene: NA; abundance: many; CDR3nt: TGCAGTGGTAGGAGATACAATGAGCAGTTCTTC; CDR3aa: CSGRRYNEQFF
j_gene: TRBJ2-7; v_gene: TRBV4-2; d_gene: NA; abundance: many; CDR3nt: TGTGCCAGCAGCCAAGAAACAGGGCCATCCTACGAGCAGTACTTC; CDR3aa: CASSQETGPSYEQYF
j_gene: TRBJ1-4; v_gene: TRBV7-9; d_gene: NA; abundance: many; CDR3nt: TGTGCCAGCAGCCCCTCAACTCGACAGAGAAAACTGTTTTTT; CDR3aa: CASSPSTRQRKLFF
j_gene: TRBJ2-2; v_gene: TRBV2; d_gene: NA; abundance: many; CDR3nt: TGTGCCAGCGAGGGGCAGGGGACCGGGGAGCTGTTTTTT; CDR3aa: CASEGQGTGELFF
j_gene: TRBJ2-5; v_gene: TRBV6-5; d_gene: NA; abundance: many; CDR3nt: TGTGCCAGCAGTTACTCGAAGCTTACTGAGACCCAGTACTTC; CDR3aa: CASSYSKLTETQYF
j_gene: TRBJ1-1; v_gene: TRBV7-9; d_gene: NA; abundance: many; CDR3nt: TGTGCCAGCAGGCGAGCTGGGCTATTGAACACTGAAGCTTTCTTT; CDR3aa: CASRRAGLLNTEAFF
j_gene: TRBJ1-4; v_gene: TRBV27; d_gene: TRBD1; abundance: few; CDR3nt: TGTGCCAGCAGTTCCGTCCGGACAGGGGGCGGTGAAAAACTGTTTTTT; CDR3aa: CASSSVRTGGGEKLFF
j_gene: TRBJ1-2; v_gene: TRBV29-1; d_gene: NA; abundance: few; CDR3nt: TGCAGCGTTGAAGATCGAGGAGACAGCGGCGCTAACTATGGCTACACCTTC; CDR3aa: CSVEDRGDSGANYGYTF
j_gene: TRBJ2-2; v_gene: TRBV11-2; d_gene: NA; abundance: many; CDR3nt: TGTGCCAGCAGCTTAGTACGGTCCGGGGAGCTGTTTTTT; CDR3aa: CASSLVRSGELFF
j_gene: TRBJ1-5; v_gene: TRBV7-2; d_gene: TRBD1; abundance: many; CDR3nt: TGTGCCAGCAGCCGAGGAGGCGGACAGGGGATGGGGTATCAGCCCCAGCATTTT; CDR3aa: CASSRGGGQGMGYQPQHF
j_gene: TRBJ2-6; v_gene: TRBV5-1; d_gene: TRBD1; abundance: many; CDR3nt: TGCGCCAGCAGCGTGGACAGGGGAGGCGCTGGGGCCAACGTCCTGACTTTC; CDR3aa: CASSVDRGGAGANVLTF
j_gene: TRBJ2-4; v_gene: TRBV7-8; d_gene: TRBD2; abundance: many; CDR3nt: TGTGCCAGCACTACGGTCCCACGGGGGGACATTCAGTACTTC; CDR3aa: CASTTVPRGDIQYF
j_gene: TRBJ1-5; v_gene: TRBV6-6; d_gene: TRBD1; abundance: many; CDR3nt: TGTGCCAGCAGTTACTCGACAGGGGGCAGGGATCAGCCCCAGCATTTT; CDR3aa: CASSYSTGGRDQPQHF
j_gene: TRBJ1-5; v_gene: TRBV15; d_gene: TRBD1; abundance: many; CDR3nt: TGTGCCACCAGCGAAGACAGGGACCCCAATCAGCCCCAGCATTTT; CDR3aa: CATSEDRDPNQPQHF
j_gene: TRBJ1-3; v_gene: TRBV7-8; d_gene: NA; abundance: many; CDR3nt: TGTGCCAGCAGCTCCCCCCGCAGATCTGGAAACACCATATATTTT; CDR3aa: CASSSPRRSGNTIYF
j_gene: TRBJ1-3; v_gene: TRBV4-3; d_gene: NA; abundance: many; CDR3nt: TGCGCCAGCAGCCAAGATCGGGCCAGACTCTCTGGAAACACCATATATTTT; CDR3aa: CASSQDRARLSGNTIYF
j_gene: TRBJ1-4; v_gene: TRBV28; d_gene: NA; abundance: medium-sized; CDR3nt: TGTGCCAGCAGTTTGTATTCGGGAAACTATGCAACTAATGAAAAACTGTTTTTT; CDR3aa: CASSLYSGNYATNEKLFF
j_gene: TRBJ1-1; v_gene: TRBV5-1; d_gene: NA; abundance: many; CDR3nt: TGCGCCAGCAGCTTGGTTTCGGAGTACACTGAAGCTTTCTTT; CDR3aa: CASSLVSEYTEAFF
j_gene: TRBJ1-2; v_gene: TRBV7-9; d_gene: NA; abundance: many; CDR3nt: TGTGCCAGCAGCTTAGTCCTAAGGACGGAGGGTAACTATGGCTACACCTTC; CDR3aa: CASSLVLRTEGNYGYTF
j_gene: TRBJ2-3; v_gene: TRBV11-2; d_gene: TRBD2; abundance: many; CDR3nt: TGTGCCAGCACCATCACCGGGACTACCACAGATACGCAGTATTTT; CDR3aa: CASTITGTTTDTQYF
j_gene: TRBJ2-1; v_gene: TRBV9; d_gene: NA; abundance: few; CDR3nt: TGTGCCAGCAGCGTGGCAGGTAGCAATGAGCAGTTCTTC; CDR3aa: CASSVAGSNEQFF
j_gene: TRBJ2-7; v_gene: TRBV6-5; d_gene: NA; abundance: many; CDR3nt: TGTGCCAGCAGTTTTTCAGGGCTGGGGGAGCAGTACTTC; CDR3aa: CASSFSGLGEQYF
j_gene: TRBJ2-5; v_gene: TRBV7-2; d_gene: NA; abundance: many; CDR3nt: TGTGCCAGCAGCTCCGGGGGCGAGACCCAGTACTTC; CDR3aa: CASSSGGETQYF
j_gene: TRBJ1-2; v_gene: TRBV6-2/TRBV6-3; d_gene: NA; abundance: many; CDR3nt: TGTGCCAGCACGCAAGGACTATGGGGCTACACCTTC; CDR3aa: CASTQGLWGYTF